This T cell receptor (beta chain) was recovered during a study of T-cell reconstitution after alpha-beta-depleted transplantation in children. Study-wide points: A year post-transplant, T-cell counts and diversity derived mostly from newly produced T cells. Surviving thymic progenitors and recipient T cells were the source of high TCRbeta diversity at day 60 in some patients. Several hundred expanded graft clones reportedly were the source of alpha-beta T cells about two months after transplant.

This clonotype was counted at least ten times. Its cognate antigen is unknown. The TCRbeta library was prepared with unique molecular identifiers. TCRdb independently ran MiXCR on the PCR reads; one entry per CDR3 protein. The sample carries about 230,000 distinct CDR3 sequences, 9.5% to 13% recorded once. This TCR derives from a child younger than two with acute myeloid leukemia, due to receive a stem cell transplant. Sequencing used PBMCs, obtained before TCRalphabeta/CD19-depleted stem cell transplant.

This CDR3 reads CSASAGWASGNTIYF. In nucleotides, the CDR3 is TGCAGTGCTAGCGCGGGATGGGCCTCTGGAAACACCATATATTTT. This chain uses TRBV20-1 with TRBJ1-3; no clear D. Germline-derived CDR1 and CDR2 are DFQATT and SNEGSKA (reference sequence). The CDR3 consists of 15 residues. The ends were cut back, 3 bases at V and 0 bases at J, with 12 bases in the middle.